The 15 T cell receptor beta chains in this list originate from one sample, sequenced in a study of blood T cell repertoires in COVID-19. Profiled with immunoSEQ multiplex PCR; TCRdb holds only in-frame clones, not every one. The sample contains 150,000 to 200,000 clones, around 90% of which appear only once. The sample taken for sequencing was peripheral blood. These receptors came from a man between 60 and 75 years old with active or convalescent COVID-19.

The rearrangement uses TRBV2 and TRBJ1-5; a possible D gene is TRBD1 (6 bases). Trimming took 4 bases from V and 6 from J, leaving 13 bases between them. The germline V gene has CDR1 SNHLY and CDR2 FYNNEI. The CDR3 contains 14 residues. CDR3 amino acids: CASSAGGEVQPQHF. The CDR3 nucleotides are TGTGCCAGCAGTGCGGGGGGCGAGGTTCAGCCCCAGCATTTT.

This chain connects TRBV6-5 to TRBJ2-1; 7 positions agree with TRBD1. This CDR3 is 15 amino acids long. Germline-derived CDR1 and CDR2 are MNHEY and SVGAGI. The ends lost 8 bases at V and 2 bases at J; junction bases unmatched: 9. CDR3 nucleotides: TGTGCCAGCGGCAAAGGGGGCCAAACCTACAATGAGCAGTTCTTC. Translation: CASGKGGQTYNEQFF.

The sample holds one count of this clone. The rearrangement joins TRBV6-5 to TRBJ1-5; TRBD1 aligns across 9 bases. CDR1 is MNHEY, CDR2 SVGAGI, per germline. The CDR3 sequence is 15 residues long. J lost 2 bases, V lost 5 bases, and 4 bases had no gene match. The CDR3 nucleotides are TGTGCCAGCAGTATCAGGACAGGGGGCAATCAGCCCCAGCATTTT. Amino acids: CASSIRTGGNQPQHF.

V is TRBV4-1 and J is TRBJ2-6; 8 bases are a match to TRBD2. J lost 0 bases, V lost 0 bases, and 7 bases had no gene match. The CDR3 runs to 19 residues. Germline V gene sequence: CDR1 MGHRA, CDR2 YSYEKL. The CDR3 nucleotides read TGCGCCAGCAGCCAAGAAGCGACTAGCGCCTACTCTGGGGCCAACGTCCTGACTTTC. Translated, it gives CASSQEATSAYSGANVLTF.

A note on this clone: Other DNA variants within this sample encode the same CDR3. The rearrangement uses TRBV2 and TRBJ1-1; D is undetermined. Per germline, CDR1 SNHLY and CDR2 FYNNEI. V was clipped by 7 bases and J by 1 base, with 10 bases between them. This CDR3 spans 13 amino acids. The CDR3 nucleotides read TGTGCCAGCACCCGGGGAGGGAACACTGAAGCTTTCTTT. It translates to CASTRGGNTEAFF.

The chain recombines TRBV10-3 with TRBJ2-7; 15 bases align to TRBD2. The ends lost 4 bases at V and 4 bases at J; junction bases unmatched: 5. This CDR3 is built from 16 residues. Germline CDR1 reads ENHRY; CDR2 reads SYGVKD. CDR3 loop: CAISGTSGGAVYEQYF. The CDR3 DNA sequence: TGTGCCATCAGTGGGACTAGCGGGGGGGCTGTATACGAGCAGTACTTC.

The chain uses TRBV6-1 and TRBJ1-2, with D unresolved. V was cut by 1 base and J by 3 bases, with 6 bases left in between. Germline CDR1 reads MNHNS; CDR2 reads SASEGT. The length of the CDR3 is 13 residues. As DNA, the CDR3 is TGTGCCAGCAGTGAAGTATCAGACTATGGCTACACCTTC. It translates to CASSEVSDYGYTF.

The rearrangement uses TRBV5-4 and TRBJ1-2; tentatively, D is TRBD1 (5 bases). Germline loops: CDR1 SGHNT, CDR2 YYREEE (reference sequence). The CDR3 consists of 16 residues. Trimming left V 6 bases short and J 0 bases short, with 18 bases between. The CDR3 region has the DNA TGTGCCAGCACCTGGGGAGGGACTCCGGCTAACTATGGCTACACCTTC. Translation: CASTWGGTPANYGYTF.

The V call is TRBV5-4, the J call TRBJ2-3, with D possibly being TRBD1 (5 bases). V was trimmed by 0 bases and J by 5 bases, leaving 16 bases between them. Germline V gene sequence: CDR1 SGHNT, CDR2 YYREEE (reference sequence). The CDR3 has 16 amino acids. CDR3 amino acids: CASSLGGSQGGDTQYF. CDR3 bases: TGTGCCAGCAGCTTGGGGGGCTCCCAAGGCGGAGATACGCAGTATTTT. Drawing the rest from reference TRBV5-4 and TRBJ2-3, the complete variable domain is ETGVTQSPTHLIKTRGQQVTLRCSSQSGHNTVSWYQQALGQGPQFIFQYYREEENGRGNFPPRFSGLQFPNYSSELNVNALELDDSALYLCASSLGGSQGGDTQYFGPGTRLTVL.

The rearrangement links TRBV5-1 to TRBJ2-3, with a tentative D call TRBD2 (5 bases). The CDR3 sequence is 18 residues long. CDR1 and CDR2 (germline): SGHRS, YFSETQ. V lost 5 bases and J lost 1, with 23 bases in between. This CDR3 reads CASSQRSSSGLGTDTQYF. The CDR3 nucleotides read TGCGCCAGCAGTCAGCGGAGTTCGTCGGGATTGGGCACAGATACGCAGTATTTT.

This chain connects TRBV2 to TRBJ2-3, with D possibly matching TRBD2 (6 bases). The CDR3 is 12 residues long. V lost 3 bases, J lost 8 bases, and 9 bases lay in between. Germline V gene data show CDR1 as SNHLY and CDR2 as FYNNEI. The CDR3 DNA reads TGTGCCAGCAGTGAGGGGGGAGGTACGCAGTATTTT. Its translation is CASSEGGGTQYF.

The CDR3 DNA sequence: TGTGCCAGCAGCTTATCTAGCGGGGTGTCCCAGTACTTC. Its protein is CASSLSSGVSQYF. The chain couples TRBV7-9 to TRBJ2-5; 9 bases match TRBD2. CDR1 is SEHNR and CDR2 is FQNEAQ in the germline V gene (reference sequence). V dropped 2 bases and J dropped 9; count of bases not matched to a gene: 4. The length of the CDR3 is 13 residues.

The CDR3 loop is CASSVDRNYGYTF. CDR3 sequence (DNA): TGTGCCAGCAGCGTCGACAGAAACTATGGCTACACCTTC. The V and J genes are TRBV6-5 and TRBJ1-2, with D possibly being TRBD1 (5 bases). Per the germline V gene, CDR1 is MNHEY and CDR2 is SVGAGI. The CDR3 length is 13 residues. Trimming stripped 6 bases from V and 2 bases from J, with 10 bases between.

As DNA, the CDR3 is TGTGCCACCAGCCCAAGGGGGGGCACTGAAGCTTTCTTT. This translates into CATSPRGGTEAFF. The genes are TRBV15 and TRBJ1-1; D perhaps matches TRBD1 (6 bases). CDR1 is LNHNV, CDR2 YYDKDF, per germline (reference sequence). V shed 5 bases and J shed 4 bases, with 11 bases lying between them. The CDR3 is made up of 13 amino acids.

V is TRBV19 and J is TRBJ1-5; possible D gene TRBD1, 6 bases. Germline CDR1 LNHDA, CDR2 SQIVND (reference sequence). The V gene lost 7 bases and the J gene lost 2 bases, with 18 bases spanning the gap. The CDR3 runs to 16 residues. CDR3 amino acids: CASTLRPGDGNQPQHF. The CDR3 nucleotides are TGTGCCAGTACCCTCCGGCCAGGGGATGGCAATCAGCCCCAGCATTTT.